Below, 6 T cell receptor beta chains from the same sample are listed, as sequenced in a study of blood T cell repertoires in COVID-19. Produced via immunoSEQ multiplex PCR; TCRdb's table is partial and in-frame only. The sample comprises 180,000 or so clones, around 85% of which are singletons, and around 8.2% rests with the top ten. Sample: peripheral blood. The receptors were sampled from a man aged 55-75 years with acute or convalescent COVID-19.

This clone was counted a single time. The chain combines TRBV24-1 with TRBJ1-1, with D unresolved. Germline lookup yields CDR1 KGHDR and CDR2 SFDVKD. V was shortened by 5 bases and J by 8 bases, with 11 bases between the two germline ends. CDR3 size: 12 residues. The CDR3 spells CATSGGRTEAFF. In nucleotides, the CDR3 is TGTGCCACCAGTGGCGGGAGGACGGAAGCTTTCTTT.

This chain joins TRBV3-1 (or the pseudogene TRBV3-2) and TRBJ1-2, with a tentative D call TRBD1 (6 bases). The CDR3 has 12 amino acids. Per the germline V gene, CDR1 is LGHDT and CDR2 is YNNKEL (reference sequence). V lost 4 bases to trimming and J lost 5 bases, with 8 bases between them. This CDR3 is CASSPGQYGYTF. The CDR3 DNA reads TGTGCCAGCAGCCCCGGACAGTATGGCTACACCTTC.

CDR3 in amino acids: CASSLSGAYNEQFF. DNA of the CDR3: TGTGCCAGCAGCCTTAGCGGAGCATACAATGAGCAGTTCTTC. This chain connects TRBV7-6 to TRBJ2-1; D is possibly TRBD2 (6 bases). The CDR3 extends over 14 amino acids. Germline V lookup: CDR1 SGHVS, CDR2 FNYEAQ. Trimming pared 5 bases from V and 4 bases from J, leaving 12 bases between.

The CDR3 spells CAWSEGVSQPQHF. CDR3 nucleotides: TGTGCCTGGAGTGAGGGGGTCAGTCAGCCCCAGCATTTT. The rearrangement uses TRBV30 and TRBJ1-5; the D gene is possibly TRBD1 (6 bases). Trimming took 1 base from V and 6 from J, leaving 10 bases between them. The CDR3 runs 13 residues. CDR1 is GTSNPN and CDR2 is SVGIG in the germline V gene (reference sequence).

The chain recombines TRBV29-1 with TRBJ2-3, with 7 nucleotides matching TRBD1. Losses at the gene ends were 6 bases for V and 8 bases for J; bases not matched to a gene: 14. This CDR3 is 14 amino acids long. The germline CDR1 and CDR2 sequences are SQVTM and ANQGSEA. The CDR3 coding sequence is TGCAGCGTATCCGGACAGGTCGAGGTTGGTACGCAGTATTTT. It specifies CSVSGQVEVGTQYF.

The chain carries TRBV18 and TRBJ2-1; 8 bases agree with TRBD2. V lost 0 bases to trimming and J lost 4 bases; unmatched junction nucleotides: 5. From germline, CDR1 is KGHSH and CDR2 LQKENI. This CDR3 has 16 amino acids. The CDR3 nucleotides read TGTGCCAGCTCACCACCCGGCAGCGGGGGTTACAATGAGCAGTTCTTC. It encodes CASSPPGSGGYNEQFF.